The present T cell receptor beta chain was sequenced within a study of T cells in Graves' hyperthyroidism and ophthalmopathy. Patients aged 18 to 65 with hyperthyroidism were newly diagnosed, with duration under 2 months. Isolation of PBMCs was performed on 8 to 10 ml fresh peripheral blood. Germline loops: CDR1 LGHNA, CDR2 YSLEER. This CDR3 has 17 residues. The ends lost 0 bases at V and 3 bases at J; junction bases unmatched: 8. In regard to this clonotype: Its specificity is not known.

The study's findings and limits: A model of 13 V-J features distinguished ophthalmopathy from stable hyperthyroidism.

TCR beta CDR3 region amplification was performed from RNA transcripts. TCR CDR3 regions were first amplified by RT-PCR with HTBI primers. TCRdb fed the multiplex PCR reads into MiXCR, producing one record per CDR3 protein. The repertoire holds some 510,000 distinct CDR3 sequences, with less than 25% as singletons. This receptor was obtained from a man aged 18-30 years with Graves' hyperthyroidism. The specimen was blood. The rearrangement uses TRBV4-3 and TRBJ2-7; TRBD2 aligns across 10 bases. CDR3 in amino acids: CASSQDLPASGSYEQYF. The CDR3 region has the DNA TGCGCCAGCAGCCAAGATCTCCCGGCTAGCGGGAGCTACGAGCAGTACTTC.